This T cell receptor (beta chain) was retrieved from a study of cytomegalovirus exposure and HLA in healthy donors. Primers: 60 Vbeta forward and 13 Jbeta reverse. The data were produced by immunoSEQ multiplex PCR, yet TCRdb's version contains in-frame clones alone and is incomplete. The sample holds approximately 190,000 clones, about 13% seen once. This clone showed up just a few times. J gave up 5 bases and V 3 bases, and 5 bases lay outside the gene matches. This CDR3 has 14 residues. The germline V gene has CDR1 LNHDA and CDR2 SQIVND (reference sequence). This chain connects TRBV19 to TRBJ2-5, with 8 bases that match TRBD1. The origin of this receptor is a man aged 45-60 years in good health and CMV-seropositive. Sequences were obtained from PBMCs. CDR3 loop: CASSIGQGGETQYF. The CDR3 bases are TGTGCCAGTAGTATCGGACAGGGCGGGGAGACCCAGTACTTC.